The 14 T cell receptor beta chains below all came from one sample that was sequenced in a study of T cell responses to AZD1222 COVID-19 vaccine. The assay was immunoSEQ multiplex PCR, and TCRdb's table has in-frame clones only and misses some. In the table there are about 180,000 clones, around nine tenths of which are singletons. Sequencing used peripheral blood, obtained on day 0 of AZD1222 vaccination. The source is an adult in good health.

The chain couples TRBV5-1 to TRBJ1-4; 8 nucleotides match TRBD1. CDR3 length equals 14 residues. CDR1 and CDR2 from the germline V gene are SGHRS and YFSETQ. J was trimmed by 8 bases and V by 4 bases; bases with no gene match: 7. DNA for the CDR3: TGCGCCAGCAGCCTCGGACAGGGAGGCGAAAAACTGTTTTTT. It specifies CASSLGQGGEKLFF.

CDR3 region: CASSLGQAATNEKLFF. In DNA form, the CDR3 reads TGCGCCAGCAGCTTGGGACAGGCTGCAACTAATGAAAAACTGTTTTTT. The chain joins TRBV5-1 to TRBJ1-4; possible D gene TRBD1, 6 bases. The V end was cut by 0 bases, the J end by 0 bases, with 9 bases between. CDR1 is SGHRS, CDR2 YFSETQ, per germline. The CDR3 is made up of 16 amino acids. Together with reference TRBV5-1 and TRBJ1-4, the CDR3 gives the full variable domain: KAGVTQTPRYLIKTRGQQVTLSCSPISGHRSVSWYQQTPGQGLQFLFEYFSETQRNKGNFPGRFSGRQFSNSRSEMNVSTLELGDSALYLCASSLGQAATNEKLFFGSGTQLSVL.

The chain is built from TRBV20-1 and TRBJ2-1, with TRBD2 matching over 7 bases. Germline V gene lookup returns CDR1 DFQATT and CDR2 SNEGSKA (reference sequence). The V segment lost 3 bases and the J segment 5 bases; nucleotides outside the gene matches: 4. The CDR3 has 13 amino acids. In nucleotides, the CDR3 is TGCAGTGCTAGTGGCGGGAGTAACAATGAGCAGTTCTTC. This encodes CSASGGSNNEQFF.

In its sample, this clone was seen once. V usage is TRBV29-1 and J usage is TRBJ1-4, with TRBD1 as a possible D gene (6 bases). CDR1 and CDR2 (germline): SQVTM, ANQGSEA. CDR3 length: 14 residues. V was trimmed by 6 bases and J by 8 bases, leaving 19 bases between them. CDR3 region: CSVGTSRAREKLFF. CDR3 nucleotide sequence: TGCAGCGTCGGGACATCCCGAGCCCGGGAAAAACTGTTTTTT.

V is TRBV5-4 and J is TRBJ2-5; 11 nucleotides line up with TRBD2. V shed 1 base, J shed 5 bases, and the junction held 7 bases outside the gene matches. There are 16 residues in the CDR3. Germline V gene lookup returns CDR1 SGHNT and CDR2 YYREEE (reference sequence). In DNA form, the CDR3 reads TGTGCCAGCAGCTTGATTAGCGGGAGGGTCTATGAGACCCAGTACTTC. Translating it yields CASSLISGRVYETQYF.

The V and J genes are TRBV11-2 and TRBJ2-7; no clear D. The V and J ends lost 4 bases and 1 base respectively, with 11 bases between them. CDR1 is SGHAT, CDR2 FQNNGV, per germline. This CDR3 has 14 residues. CDR3 coding DNA: TGTGCCAGCAGCTCTCGGGCCCTATCCTACGAGCAGTACTTC. Protein sequence: CASSSRALSYEQYF.

The chain joins TRBV11-3 to TRBJ2-2, with no clear D. Germline CDR1 SGHNT, CDR2 YENEEA. V lost 0 bases and J lost 5, with 13 bases in between. The CDR3 runs 16 residues. The CDR3 sequence: CASSLEGLLGTGELFF. The CDR3 region has the DNA TGTGCCAGCAGCTTAGAGGGCCTCCTCGGGACCGGGGAGCTGTTTTTT.

J is TRBJ1-1 and V is TRBV19; perhaps TRBD1 as D (6 bases). CDR1 is LNHDA and CDR2 is SQIVND in the germline V gene (reference sequence). V was trimmed by 6 bases and J by 3 bases, leaving 17 bases between them. The length of the CDR3 is 15 residues. In DNA, the CDR3 is TGTGCCAGTAGCCGAATTTTCAGGGGCGACACTGAAGCTTTCTTT. Translation gives CASSRIFRGDTEAFF.

This chain links TRBV5-6 with TRBJ2-5, with no clear D. V was cut by 0 bases and J by 0 bases, with 9 bases left in between. This CDR3 region has 15 residues. Germline V CDR1 and CDR2: SGHDT, YYEEEE. CDR3 protein: CASSLAGRDQETQYF. The DNA of the CDR3 is TGTGCCAGCAGCTTGGCAGGTAGGGACCAAGAGACCCAGTACTTC.

V and J are TRBV7-9 and TRBJ2-2; D may be TRBD1 or TRBD2 (5 bases each). Trimming left V 5 bases short and J 1 base short, with 17 bases between. The CDR3 extends over 17 amino acids. Germline lookup yields CDR1 SEHNR and CDR2 FQNEAQ (reference sequence). CDR3 bases: TGTGCCAGCAGCCTTAACCCCAGGGAGCGGAACACCGGGGAGCTGTTTTTT. Its protein product is CASSLNPRERNTGELFF. The variable domain in full, completed from reference TRBV7-9 and TRBJ2-2, reads DTGVSQNPRHKITKRGQNVTFRCDPISEHNRLYWYRQTLGQGPEFLTYFQNEAQLEKSRLLSDRFSAERPKGSFSTLEIQRTEQGDSAMYLCASSLNPRERNTGELFFGEGSRLTVL.

The DNA for the CDR3 is TGTGCTAGTGGTTTGGTAAACCCCCCGAGCGGAGGGAACTATGGCTACACCTTC. This translates into CASGLVNPPSGGNYGYTF. V gene TRBV12-5 combines with J gene TRBJ1-2; D not certain. Germline CDR1 reads LGHNT; CDR2 reads FRNRAP. V gave up 0 bases and J gave up 2 bases, with 19 bases separating them. This CDR3 has 18 residues.

This clone was recorded only once. V gene TRBV10-2 combines with J gene TRBJ1-2; no clear D. The CDR3 extends over 13 amino acids. Deletions cut 2 bases from V and 2 bases from J, with 6 bases between. Germline lookup yields CDR1 WSHSY and CDR2 SAAADI. CDR3 in DNA: TGCGCCAGCAGTGAGGACATGAACTATGGCTACACCTTC. Translation: CASSEDMNYGYTF.

The chain has TRBV12-5 and TRBJ2-2; a possible D gene is TRBD1 (6 bases). CDR1 and CDR2 from the germline V gene are LGHNT and FRNRAP. The CDR3 covers 17 residues. The V end was cut by 4 bases, the J end by 2 bases, with 17 bases between. This chain's CDR3 is CASGSPLLTGNTGELFF. The CDR3 DNA follows: TGTGCTAGTGGTTCACCCCTACTGACAGGTAACACCGGGGAGCTGTTTTTT.

The chain has TRBV27 and TRBJ2-1; a weak D match, TRBD2 (6 bases). V shed 7 bases and J shed 9 bases, with 22 bases lying between them. The CDR3 consists of 15 residues. Germline values: CDR1 MNHEY, CDR2 SMNVEV (reference sequence). CDR3 nucleotides: TGTGCCAGCACCACCCCGGGACTGGAGGGTATTGAGCAGTTCTTC. It codes for CASTTPGLEGIEQFF.